The clone carrying this TCR beta chain has only a few counts. TCRdb called the RACE reads again in MiXCR, with one record for every CDR3 protein. The top ten clones hold approximately 1.6% of a sample with about 50,000 distinct CDR3 sequences, around 10% of them seen once. This sample stems from a study of human T cells and chemical hapten exposure. As to time point: patch test 2, 6 weeks after DPC sensitization. Treatment here: therapeutic diphenylcyclopropenone sensitization with weekly scalp DPC. Trimming took off 5 bases at V and 6 bases at J, with 17 bases between the two ends. The CDR3 is 13 residues long. Per the germline V gene, CDR1 is SQVTM and CDR2 is ANQGSEA.

This receptor was obtained from a woman aged 45-65 years with alopecia areata. Some clones in this sample may be carry-over from other donors' samples. The chain joins TRBV29-1 to TRBJ2-7, with D tentatively TRBD1 (5 bases). The sample in question was whole blood, obtained in connection with sensitization to the hapten diphenylcyclopropenone (DPC). CDR3 sequence (DNA): TGCAGCGTTTTAGTCAGGGTGTCCGCCGAGCAGTACTTC. This codes for CSVLVRVSAEQYF.